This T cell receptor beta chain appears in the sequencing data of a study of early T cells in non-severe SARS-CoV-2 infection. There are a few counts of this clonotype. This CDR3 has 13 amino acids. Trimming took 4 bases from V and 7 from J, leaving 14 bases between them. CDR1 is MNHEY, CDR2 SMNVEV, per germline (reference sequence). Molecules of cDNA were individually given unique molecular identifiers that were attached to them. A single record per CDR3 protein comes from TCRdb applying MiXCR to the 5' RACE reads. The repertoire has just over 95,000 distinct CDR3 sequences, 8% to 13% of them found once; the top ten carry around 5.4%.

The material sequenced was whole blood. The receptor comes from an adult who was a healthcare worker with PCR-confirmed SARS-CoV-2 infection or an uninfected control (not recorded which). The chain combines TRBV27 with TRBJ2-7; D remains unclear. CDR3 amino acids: CASSSNPLWEQYF. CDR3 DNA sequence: TGTGCCAGCAGTTCCAACCCACTCTGGGAGCAGTACTTC.